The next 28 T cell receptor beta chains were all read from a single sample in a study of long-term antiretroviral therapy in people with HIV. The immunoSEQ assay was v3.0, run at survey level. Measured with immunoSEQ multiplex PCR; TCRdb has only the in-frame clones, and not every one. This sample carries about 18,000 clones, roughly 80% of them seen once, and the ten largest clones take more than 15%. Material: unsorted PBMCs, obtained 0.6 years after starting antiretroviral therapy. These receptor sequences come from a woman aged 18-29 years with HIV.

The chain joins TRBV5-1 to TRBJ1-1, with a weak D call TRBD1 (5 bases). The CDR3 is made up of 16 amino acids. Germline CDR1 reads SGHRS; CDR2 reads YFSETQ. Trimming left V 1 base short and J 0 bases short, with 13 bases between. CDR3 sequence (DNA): TGCGCCAGCAGCTTGACGGGACCGATGATGAACACTGAAGCTTTCTTT. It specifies CASSLTGPMMNTEAFF.

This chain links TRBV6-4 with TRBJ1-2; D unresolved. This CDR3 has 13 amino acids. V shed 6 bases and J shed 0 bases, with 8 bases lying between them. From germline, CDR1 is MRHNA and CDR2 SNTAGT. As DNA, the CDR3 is TGTGCCAGCAGCAGGACCCCTAACTATGGCTACACCTTC. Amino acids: CASSRTPNYGYTF.

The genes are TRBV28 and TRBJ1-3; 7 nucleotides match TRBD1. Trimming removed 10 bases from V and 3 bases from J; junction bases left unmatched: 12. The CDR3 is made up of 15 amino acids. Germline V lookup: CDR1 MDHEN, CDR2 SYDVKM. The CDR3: CATQTGFFSGNTIYF. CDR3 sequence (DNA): TGTGCCACCCAGACAGGGTTTTTTAGTGGAAACACCATATATTTT.

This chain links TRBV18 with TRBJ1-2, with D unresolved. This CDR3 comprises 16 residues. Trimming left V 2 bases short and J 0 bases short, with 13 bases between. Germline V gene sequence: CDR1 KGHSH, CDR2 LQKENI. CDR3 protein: CASSPGSRIANYGYTF. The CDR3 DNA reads TGTGCCAGCTCACCAGGGTCCCGGATAGCTAACTATGGCTACACCTTC.

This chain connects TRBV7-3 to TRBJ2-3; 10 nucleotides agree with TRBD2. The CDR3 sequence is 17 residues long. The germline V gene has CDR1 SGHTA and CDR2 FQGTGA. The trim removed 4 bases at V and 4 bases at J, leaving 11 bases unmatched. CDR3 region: CASSSLASGSLADTQYF. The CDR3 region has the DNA TGTGCCAGCAGCTCTTTGGCTAGCGGGAGTTTGGCAGATACGCAGTATTTT.

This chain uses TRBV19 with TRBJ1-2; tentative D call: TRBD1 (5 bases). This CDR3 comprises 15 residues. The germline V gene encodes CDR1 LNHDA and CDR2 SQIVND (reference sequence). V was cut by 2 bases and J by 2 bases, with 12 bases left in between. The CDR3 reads CASSISGTGNYGYTF. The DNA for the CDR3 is TGTGCCAGTAGTATATCCGGGACGGGGAACTATGGCTACACCTTC. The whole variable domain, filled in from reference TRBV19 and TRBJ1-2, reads DGGITQSPKYLFRKEGQNVTLSCEQNLNHDAMYWYRQDPGQGLRLIYYSQIVNDFQKGDIAEGYSVSREKKESFPLTVTSAQKNPTAFYLCASSISGTGNYGYTFGSGTRLTVV.

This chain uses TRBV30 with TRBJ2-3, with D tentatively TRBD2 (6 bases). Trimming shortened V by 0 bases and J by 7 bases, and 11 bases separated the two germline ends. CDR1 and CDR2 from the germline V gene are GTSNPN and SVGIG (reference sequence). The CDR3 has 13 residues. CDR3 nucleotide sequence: TGTGCCTGGAGTGTAAACGGGAGAAATACGCAGTATTTT. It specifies CAWSVNGRNTQYF.

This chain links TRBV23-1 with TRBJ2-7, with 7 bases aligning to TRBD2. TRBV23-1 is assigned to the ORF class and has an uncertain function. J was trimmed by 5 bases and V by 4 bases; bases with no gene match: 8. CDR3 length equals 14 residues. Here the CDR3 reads CASSPWRETHEQYF. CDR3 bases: TGCGCCAGCAGTCCTTGGCGGGAGACCCACGAGCAGTACTTC.

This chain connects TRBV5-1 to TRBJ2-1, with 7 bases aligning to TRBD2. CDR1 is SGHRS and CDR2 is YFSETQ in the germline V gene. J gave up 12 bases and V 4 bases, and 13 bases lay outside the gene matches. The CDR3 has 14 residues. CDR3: CASSLGTNNERQFF. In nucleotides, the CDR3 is TGCGCCAGCAGCCTCGGGACTAACAATGAGCGGCAGTTCTTC.

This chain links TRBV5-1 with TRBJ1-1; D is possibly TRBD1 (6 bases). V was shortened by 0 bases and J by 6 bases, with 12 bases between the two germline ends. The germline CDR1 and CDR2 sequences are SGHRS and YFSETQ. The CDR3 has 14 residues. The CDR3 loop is CASSLDGGGAEAFF. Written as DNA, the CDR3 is TGCGCCAGCAGCTTGGACGGGGGCGGGGCTGAAGCTTTCTTT.

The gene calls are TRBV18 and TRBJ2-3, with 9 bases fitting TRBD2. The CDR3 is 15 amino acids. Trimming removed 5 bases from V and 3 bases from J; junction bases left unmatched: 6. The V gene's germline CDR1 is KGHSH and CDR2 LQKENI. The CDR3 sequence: CASSSTGLATDTQYF. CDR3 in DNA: TGTGCCAGCTCATCGACGGGACTAGCAACAGATACGCAGTATTTT.

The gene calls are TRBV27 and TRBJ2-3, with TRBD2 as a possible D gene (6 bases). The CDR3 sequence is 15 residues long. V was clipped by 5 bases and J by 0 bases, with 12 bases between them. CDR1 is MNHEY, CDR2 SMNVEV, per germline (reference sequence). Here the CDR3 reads CASSVAGTSTDTQYF. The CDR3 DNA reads TGTGCCAGCAGTGTGGCCGGGACTAGCACAGATACGCAGTATTTT.

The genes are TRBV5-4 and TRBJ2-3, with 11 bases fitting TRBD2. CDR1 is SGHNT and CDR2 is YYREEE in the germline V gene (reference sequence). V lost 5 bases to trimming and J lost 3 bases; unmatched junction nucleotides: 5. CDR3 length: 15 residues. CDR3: CASRPGTSGTDTQYF. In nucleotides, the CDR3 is TGTGCCAGCAGACCCGGGACTAGCGGTACAGATACGCAGTATTTT.

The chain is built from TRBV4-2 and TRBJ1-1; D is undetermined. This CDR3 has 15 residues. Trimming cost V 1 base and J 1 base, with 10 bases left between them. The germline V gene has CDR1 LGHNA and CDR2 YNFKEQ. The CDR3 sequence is CASSQAAERNTEAFF. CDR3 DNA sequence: TGTGCCAGCAGCCAAGCGGCCGAAAGGAACACTGAAGCTTTCTTT.

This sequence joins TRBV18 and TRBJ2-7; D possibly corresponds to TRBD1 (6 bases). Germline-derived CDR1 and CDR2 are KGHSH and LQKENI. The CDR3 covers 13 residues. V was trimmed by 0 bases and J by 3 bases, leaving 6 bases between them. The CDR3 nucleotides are TGTGCCAGCTCACCACCGGACAGCTACGAGCAGTACTTC. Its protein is CASSPPDSYEQYF.

CDR3 in amino acids: CASSSKGVGTQYF. The CDR3 coding sequence is TGTGCCAGCAGTTCTAAGGGAGTCGGCACGCAGTATTTT. This chain connects TRBV28 to TRBJ2-3; maybe TRBD2 (5 bases). Germline V gives CDR1 MDHEN, CDR2 SYDVKM. Trimming took off 4 bases at V and 9 bases at J, with 14 bases between the two ends. This CDR3 contains 13 residues.

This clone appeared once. CDR3 residues: CASSLTSGGYNEQFF. CDR3 coding DNA: TGTGCCAGCAGCCTGACTAGCGGGGGCTACAATGAGCAGTTCTTC. J is TRBJ2-1 and V is TRBV14; 12 positions match TRBD2. CDR3 length: 15 amino acids. After removal of 4 bases from V and 3 bases from J, the junction contained 1 base not matched to a gene. Germline V gives CDR1 SGHDN, CDR2 FVKESK.

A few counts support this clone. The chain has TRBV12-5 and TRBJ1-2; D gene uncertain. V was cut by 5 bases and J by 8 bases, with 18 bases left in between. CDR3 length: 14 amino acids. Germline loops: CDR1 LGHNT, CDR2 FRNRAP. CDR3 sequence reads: CASGRSGNPKGYTF. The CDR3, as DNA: TGTGCTAGTGGTCGATCCGGGAACCCGAAGGGCTACACCTTC.

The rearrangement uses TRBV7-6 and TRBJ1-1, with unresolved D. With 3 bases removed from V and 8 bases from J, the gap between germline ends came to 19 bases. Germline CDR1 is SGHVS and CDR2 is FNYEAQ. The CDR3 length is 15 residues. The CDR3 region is CASSFRSGVVREAFF. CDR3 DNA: TGTGCCAGCAGCTTCCGGAGCGGGGTAGTCCGGGAAGCTTTCTTT.

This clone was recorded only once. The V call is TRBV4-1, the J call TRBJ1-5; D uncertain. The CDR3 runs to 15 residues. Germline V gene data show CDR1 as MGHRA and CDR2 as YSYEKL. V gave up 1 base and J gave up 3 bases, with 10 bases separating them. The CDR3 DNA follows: TGCGCCAGCAGCCAAGGTGAGGCATCCAATCAGCCCCAGCATTTT. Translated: CASSQGEASNQPQHF.

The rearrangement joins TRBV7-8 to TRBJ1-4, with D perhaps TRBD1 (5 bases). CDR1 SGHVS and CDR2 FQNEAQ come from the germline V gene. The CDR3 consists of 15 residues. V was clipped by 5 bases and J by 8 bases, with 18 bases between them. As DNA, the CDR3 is TGTGCCAGCAGCGCCGGGAGTCAGGGAGACGAAAAACTGTTTTTT. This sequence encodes CASSAGSQGDEKLFF.

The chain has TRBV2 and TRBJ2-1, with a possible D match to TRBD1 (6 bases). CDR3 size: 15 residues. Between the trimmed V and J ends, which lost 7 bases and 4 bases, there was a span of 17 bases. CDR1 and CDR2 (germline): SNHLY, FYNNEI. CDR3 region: CASTAQGHGYNEQFF. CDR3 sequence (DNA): TGTGCCAGCACGGCCCAGGGACACGGATACAATGAGCAGTTCTTC.

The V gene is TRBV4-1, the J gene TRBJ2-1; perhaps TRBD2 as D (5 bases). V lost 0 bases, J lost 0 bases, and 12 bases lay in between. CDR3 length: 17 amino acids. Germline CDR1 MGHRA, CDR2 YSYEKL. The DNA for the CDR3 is TGCGCCAGCAGCCAAGAAGAGGAGGCCGGCTCCTACAATGAGCAGTTCTTC. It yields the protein CASSQEEEAGSYNEQFF.

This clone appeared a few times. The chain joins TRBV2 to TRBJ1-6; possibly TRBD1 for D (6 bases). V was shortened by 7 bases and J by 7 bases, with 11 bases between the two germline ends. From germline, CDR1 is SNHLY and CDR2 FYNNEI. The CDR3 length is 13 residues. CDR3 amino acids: CASKGTGNSPLHF. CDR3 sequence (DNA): TGTGCCAGCAAGGGAACAGGGAATTCACCCCTCCACTTT.

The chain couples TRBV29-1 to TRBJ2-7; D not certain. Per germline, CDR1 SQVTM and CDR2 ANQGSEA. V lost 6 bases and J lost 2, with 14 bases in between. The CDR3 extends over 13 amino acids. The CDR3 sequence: CSVGPGPAYEQYF. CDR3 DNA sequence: TGCAGCGTCGGGCCCGGGCCCGCCTACGAGCAGTACTTC.

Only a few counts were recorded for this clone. Here the CDR3 reads CASSLAIRGSNEQFF. In DNA, the CDR3 is TGTGCCAGCAGCTTAGCGATCCGGGGCTCCAATGAGCAGTTCTTC. The rearrangement joins TRBV7-8 to TRBJ2-1; D is tentatively TRBD1 or TRBD2 (5 bases each). The CDR3 covers 15 residues. Germline V gives CDR1 SGHVS, CDR2 FQNEAQ. V was clipped by 0 bases and J by 6 bases, with 12 bases between them.

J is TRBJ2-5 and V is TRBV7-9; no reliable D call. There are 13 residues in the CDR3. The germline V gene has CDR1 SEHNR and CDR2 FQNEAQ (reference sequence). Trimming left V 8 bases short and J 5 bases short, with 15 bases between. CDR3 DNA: TGTGCCAGCCTACATATATTAGAGGAGACCCAGTACTTC. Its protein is CASLHILEETQYF.

In DNA, the CDR3 is TGTGCCAGCAGTCCCACTAGCCAGACGGATACGCAGTATTTT. Encoded protein: CASSPTSQTDTQYF. V usage is TRBV7-3 and J usage is TRBJ2-3, with a weak D call TRBD2 (6 bases). The V gene's germline CDR1 is SGHTA and CDR2 FQGTGA. Trimming left V 6 bases short and J 6 bases short, with 16 bases between. The CDR3 is made up of 14 amino acids. The full variable domain, rest sourced from reference TRBV7-3 and TRBJ2-3, is GAGVSQTPSNKVTEKGKYVELRCDPISGHTALYWYRQSLGQGPEFLIYFQGTGAADDSGLPNDRFFAVRPEGSVSTLKIQRTERGDSAVYLCASSPTSQTDTQYFGPGTRLTVL.